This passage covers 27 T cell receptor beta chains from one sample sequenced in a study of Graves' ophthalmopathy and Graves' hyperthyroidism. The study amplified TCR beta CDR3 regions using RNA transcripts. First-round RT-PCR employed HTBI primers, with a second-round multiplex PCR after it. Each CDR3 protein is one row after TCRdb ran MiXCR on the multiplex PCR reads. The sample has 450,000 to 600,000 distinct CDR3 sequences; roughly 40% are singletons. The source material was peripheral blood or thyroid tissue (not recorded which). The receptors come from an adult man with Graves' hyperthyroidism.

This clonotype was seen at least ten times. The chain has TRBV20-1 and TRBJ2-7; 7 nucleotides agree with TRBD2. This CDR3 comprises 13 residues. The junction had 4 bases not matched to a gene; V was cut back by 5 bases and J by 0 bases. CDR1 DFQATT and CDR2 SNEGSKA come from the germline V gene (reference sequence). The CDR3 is CSAHSGFSYEQYF. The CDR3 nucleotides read TGCAGTGCTCATAGCGGGTTCTCCTACGAGCAGTACTTC.

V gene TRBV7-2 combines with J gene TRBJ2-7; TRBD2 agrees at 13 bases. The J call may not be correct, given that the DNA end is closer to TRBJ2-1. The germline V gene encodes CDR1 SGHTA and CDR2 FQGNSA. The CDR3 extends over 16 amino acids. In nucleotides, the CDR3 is TGTGCCAGCAGCAGCCCGACTAGCGGGGGGTGGAATGAGCAGTTCTTC. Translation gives CASSSPTSGGWNEQFF.

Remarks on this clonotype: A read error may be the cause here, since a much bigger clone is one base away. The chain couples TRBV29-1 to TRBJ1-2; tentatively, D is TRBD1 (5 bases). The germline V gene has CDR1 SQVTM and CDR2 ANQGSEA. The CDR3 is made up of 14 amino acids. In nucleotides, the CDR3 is TGCGGCGTTGTGGGGACGACGGACGGGGATGGCTACACCTTC. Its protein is CGVVGTTDGDGYTF.

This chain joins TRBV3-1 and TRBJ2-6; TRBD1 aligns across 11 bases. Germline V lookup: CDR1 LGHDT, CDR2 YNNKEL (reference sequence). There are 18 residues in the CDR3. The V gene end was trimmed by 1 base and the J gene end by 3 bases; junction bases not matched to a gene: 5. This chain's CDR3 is CASSQAGQGVYGANVLTF. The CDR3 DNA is TGTGCCAGCAGCCAAGCGGGACAGGGGGTATATGGGGCCAACGTCCTGACTTTC.

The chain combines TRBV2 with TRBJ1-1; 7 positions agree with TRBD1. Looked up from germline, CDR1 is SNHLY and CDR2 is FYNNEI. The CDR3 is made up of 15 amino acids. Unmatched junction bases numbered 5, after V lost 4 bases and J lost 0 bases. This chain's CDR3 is CASSGDRLMNTEAFF. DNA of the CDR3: TGTGCCAGCAGTGGGGACAGACTCATGAACACTGAAGCTTTCTTT.

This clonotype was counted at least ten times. CDR3 residues: CASSLGREGLQHF. In DNA, the CDR3 is TGTGCCAGCAGCTTAGGACGGGAAGGGCTCCAGCATTTT. The chain uses TRBV7-9 and TRBJ1-5; no definite D call. This CDR3 has 13 residues. Between the trimmed V and J ends, which lost 1 base and 12 bases, there was a span of 13 bases. Per the germline V gene, CDR1 is SEHNR and CDR2 is FQNEAQ (reference sequence).

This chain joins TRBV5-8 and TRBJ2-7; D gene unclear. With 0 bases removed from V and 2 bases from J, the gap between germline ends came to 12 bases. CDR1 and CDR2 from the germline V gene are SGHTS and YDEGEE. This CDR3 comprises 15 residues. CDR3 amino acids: CASSLATPAPYEQYF. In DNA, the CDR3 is TGTGCCAGCAGCTTGGCGACACCAGCTCCCTACGAGCAGTACTTC. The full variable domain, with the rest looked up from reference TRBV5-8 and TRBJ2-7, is EAGVTQSPTHLIKTRGQQATLRCSPISGHTSVYWYQQALGLGLQFLLWYDEGEERNRGNFPPRFSGRQFPNYSSELNVNALELEDSALYLCASSLATPAPYEQYFGPGTRLTVT.

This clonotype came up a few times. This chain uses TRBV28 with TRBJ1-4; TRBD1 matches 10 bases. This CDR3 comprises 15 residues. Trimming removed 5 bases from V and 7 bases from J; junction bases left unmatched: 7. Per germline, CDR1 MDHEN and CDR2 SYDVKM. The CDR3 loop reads CASSPGTGVSEKLFF. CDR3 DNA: TGTGCCAGCAGTCCCGGGACAGGGGTTAGTGAAAAACTGTTTTTT.

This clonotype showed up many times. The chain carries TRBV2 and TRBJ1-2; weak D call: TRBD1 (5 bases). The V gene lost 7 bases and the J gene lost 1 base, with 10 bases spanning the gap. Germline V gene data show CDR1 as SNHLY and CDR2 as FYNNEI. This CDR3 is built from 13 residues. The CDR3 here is CASIAGLNYGYTF. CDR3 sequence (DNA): TGTGCCAGCATAGCAGGGCTTAACTATGGCTACACCTTC.

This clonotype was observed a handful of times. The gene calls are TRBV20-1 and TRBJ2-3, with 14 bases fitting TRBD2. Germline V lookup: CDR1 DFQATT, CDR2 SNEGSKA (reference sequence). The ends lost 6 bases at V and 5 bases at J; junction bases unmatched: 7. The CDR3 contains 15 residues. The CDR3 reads CSARLAGGPEDTQYF. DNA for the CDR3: TGCAGTGCAAGACTAGCGGGAGGGCCCGAAGATACGCAGTATTTT.

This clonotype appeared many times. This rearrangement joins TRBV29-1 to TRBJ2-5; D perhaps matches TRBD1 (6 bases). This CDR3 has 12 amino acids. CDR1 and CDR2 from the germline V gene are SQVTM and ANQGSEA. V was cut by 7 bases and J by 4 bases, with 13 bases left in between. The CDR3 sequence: CSAGPRGETQYF. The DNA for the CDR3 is TGCAGCGCCGGACCCAGGGGAGAGACCCAGTACTTC.

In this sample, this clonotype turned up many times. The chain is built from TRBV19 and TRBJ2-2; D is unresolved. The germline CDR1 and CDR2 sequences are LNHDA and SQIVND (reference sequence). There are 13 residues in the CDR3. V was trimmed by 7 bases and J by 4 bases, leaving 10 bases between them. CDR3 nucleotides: TGTGCCAGTAATCCGGCCAGCACCGGGGAGCTGTTTTTT. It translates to CASNPASTGELFF.

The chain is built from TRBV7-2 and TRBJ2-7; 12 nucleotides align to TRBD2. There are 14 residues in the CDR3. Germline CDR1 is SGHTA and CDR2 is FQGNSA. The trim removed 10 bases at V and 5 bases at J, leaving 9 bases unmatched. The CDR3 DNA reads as TGTGCCACAACGACTAGCGGGAGTTCCCACGAGCAGTACTTC. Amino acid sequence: CATTTSGSSHEQYF.

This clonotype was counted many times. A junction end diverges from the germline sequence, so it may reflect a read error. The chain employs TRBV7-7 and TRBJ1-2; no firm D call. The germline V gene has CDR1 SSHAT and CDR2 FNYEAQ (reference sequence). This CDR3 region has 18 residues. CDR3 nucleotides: TGTGCTAGCAGCCACTCTTATCTAACCTCCAGGAATAACTATGGCTACACCTTC. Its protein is CASSHSYLTSRNNYGYTF.

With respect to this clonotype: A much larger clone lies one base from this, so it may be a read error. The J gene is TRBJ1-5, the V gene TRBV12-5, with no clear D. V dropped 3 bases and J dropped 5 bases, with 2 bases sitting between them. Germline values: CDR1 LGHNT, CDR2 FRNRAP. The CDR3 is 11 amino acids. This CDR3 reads CASGLDQPQHF. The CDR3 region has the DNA TGTGCTAGTGGTTTAGATCAGCCCCAGCATTTT.

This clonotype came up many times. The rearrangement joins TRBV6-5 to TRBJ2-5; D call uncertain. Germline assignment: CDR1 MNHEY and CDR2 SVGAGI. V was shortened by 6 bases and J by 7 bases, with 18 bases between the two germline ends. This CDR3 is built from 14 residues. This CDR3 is CASSPTHPPGTQYF. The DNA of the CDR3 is TGTGCCAGCAGCCCGACACATCCCCCAGGGACCCAGTACTTC.

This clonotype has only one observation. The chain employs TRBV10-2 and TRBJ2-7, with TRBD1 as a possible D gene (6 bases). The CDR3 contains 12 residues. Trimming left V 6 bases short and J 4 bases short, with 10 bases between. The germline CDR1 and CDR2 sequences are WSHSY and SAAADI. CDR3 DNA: TGCGCCAGCAGACCACAGGGTTACGAGCAGTACTTC. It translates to CASRPQGYEQYF.

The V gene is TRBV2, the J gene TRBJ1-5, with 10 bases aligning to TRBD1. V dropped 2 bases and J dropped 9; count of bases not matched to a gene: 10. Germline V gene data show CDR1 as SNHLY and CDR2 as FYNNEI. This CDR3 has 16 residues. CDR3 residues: CASSEQGTGAPGPQHF. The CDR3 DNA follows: TGTGCCAGCAGTGAACAGGGGACAGGGGCCCCCGGGCCCCAGCATTTT.

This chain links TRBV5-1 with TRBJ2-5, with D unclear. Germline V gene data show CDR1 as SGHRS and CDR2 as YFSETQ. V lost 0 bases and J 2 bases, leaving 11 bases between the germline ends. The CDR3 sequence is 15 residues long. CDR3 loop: CASSLGVTGQETQYF. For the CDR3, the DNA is TGCGCCAGCAGCTTGGGGGTGACTGGGCAAGAGACCCAGTACTTC. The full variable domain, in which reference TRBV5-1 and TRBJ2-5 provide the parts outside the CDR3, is KAGVTQTPRYLIKTRGQQVTLSCSPISGHRSVSWYQQTPGQGLQFLFEYFSETQRNKGNFPGRFSGRQFSNSRSEMNVSTLELGDSALYLCASSLGVTGQETQYFGPGTRLLVL.

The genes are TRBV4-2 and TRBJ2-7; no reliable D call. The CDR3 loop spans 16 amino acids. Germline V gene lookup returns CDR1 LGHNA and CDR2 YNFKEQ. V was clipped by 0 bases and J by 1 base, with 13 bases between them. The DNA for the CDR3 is TGTGCCAGCAGCCAAGAGTGGGCGGAAGGGTCCTACGAGCAGTACTTC. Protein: CASSQEWAEGSYEQYF.

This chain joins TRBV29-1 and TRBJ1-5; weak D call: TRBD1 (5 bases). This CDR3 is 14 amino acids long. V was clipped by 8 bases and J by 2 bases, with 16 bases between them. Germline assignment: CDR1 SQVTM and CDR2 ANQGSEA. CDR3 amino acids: CSLLGQGGNQPQHF. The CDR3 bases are TGCAGCTTGCTCGGGCAGGGCGGCAATCAGCCCCAGCATTTT.

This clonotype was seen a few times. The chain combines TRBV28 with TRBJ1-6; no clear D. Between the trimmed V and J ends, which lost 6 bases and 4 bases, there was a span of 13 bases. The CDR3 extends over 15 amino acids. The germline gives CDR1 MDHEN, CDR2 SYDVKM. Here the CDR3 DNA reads TGTGCCAGCAGCGGAGCCTCGGGGTATAATTCACCCCTCCACTTT. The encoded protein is CASSGASGYNSPLHF.

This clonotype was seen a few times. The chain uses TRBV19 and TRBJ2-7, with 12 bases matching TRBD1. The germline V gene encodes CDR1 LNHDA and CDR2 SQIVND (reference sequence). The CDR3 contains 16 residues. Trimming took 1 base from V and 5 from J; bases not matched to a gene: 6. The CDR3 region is CASSIVAGTGGDEQYF. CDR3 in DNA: TGTGCCAGTAGTATAGTAGCTGGGACAGGGGGCGACGAGCAGTACTTC.

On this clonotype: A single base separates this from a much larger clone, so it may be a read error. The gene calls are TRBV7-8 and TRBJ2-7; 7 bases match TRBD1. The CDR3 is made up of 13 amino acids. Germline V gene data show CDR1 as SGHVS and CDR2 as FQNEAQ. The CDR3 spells CASNRGTDYGQYF. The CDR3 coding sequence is TGTGCCAGCAATAGGGGGACAGACTACGGGCAGTACTTC.

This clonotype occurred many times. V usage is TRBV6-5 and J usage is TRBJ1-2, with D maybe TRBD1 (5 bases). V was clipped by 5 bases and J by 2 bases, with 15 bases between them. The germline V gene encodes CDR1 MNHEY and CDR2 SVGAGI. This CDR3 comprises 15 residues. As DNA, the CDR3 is TGTGCCAGCAGTAAGGGGTCCCAAAGGAACTATGGCTACACCTTC. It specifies CASSKGSQRNYGYTF.

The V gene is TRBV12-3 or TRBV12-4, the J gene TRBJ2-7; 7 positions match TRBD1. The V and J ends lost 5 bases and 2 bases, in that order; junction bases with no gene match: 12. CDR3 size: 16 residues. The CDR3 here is CASSPRQTGRAYEQYF. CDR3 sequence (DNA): TGTGCCAGCAGTCCCCGACAGACAGGGAGAGCCTACGAGCAGTACTTC.

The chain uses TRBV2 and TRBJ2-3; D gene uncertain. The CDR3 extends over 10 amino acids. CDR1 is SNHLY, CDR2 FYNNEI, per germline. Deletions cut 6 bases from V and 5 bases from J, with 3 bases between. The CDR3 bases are TGTGCCAGCAGGAGAGATACGCAGTATTTT. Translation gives CASRRDTQYF.